The 24 T cell receptor beta chains below were found in one sample sequenced in a study of post-analysis software for immune sequencing data. Libraries were made from TCR beta cDNA, and they carried unique molecular identifiers. MiXCR, run by TCRdb on the PCR reads, gives a single entry per CDR3 protein. The top ten hold more than 1.5% of the sample, which has about 620,000 distinct CDR3 sequences, about 44% seen once. Whole-study results and caveats: In patients, about five TRBV segments were more frequent than in controls, with TRBV5-6, TRBV5-1 and TRBV20-1 among them.

Antigens of these TCRs are unknown. Sequenced material: blood. The receptors originated from a girl aged 5 to 17 with multiple sclerosis.

The chain carries TRBV5-1 and TRBJ1-3, with D possibly being TRBD1 (6 bases). CDR3 length: 15 residues. Germline lookup yields CDR1 SGHRS and CDR2 YFSETQ. The V and J ends lost 4 bases and 4 bases respectively, with 15 bases between them. CDR3: CASSPYRAGGNTIYF. The CDR3 region has the DNA TGCGCCAGCAGCCCGTACAGGGCAGGAGGAAACACCATATATTTT.

The chain couples TRBV29-1 to TRBJ1-1, with 7 bases that match TRBD1. Germline-derived CDR1 and CDR2 are SQVTM and ANQGSEA. V shed 7 bases and J 8 bases; nucleotides not matched to a gene: 13. The CDR3 is 13 residues long. CDR3 DNA sequence: TGCAGCGCAACACTTTCGGACAGGCTCGAAGCTTTCTTT. Its translation: CSATLSDRLEAFF.

This clonotype came up a few times. The V and J genes are TRBV24-1 and TRBJ2-7; a possible D gene is TRBD1 (5 bases). This CDR3 is built from 14 residues. Germline CDR1 and CDR2: KGHDR and SFDVKD. V was shortened by 3 bases and J by 1 base, with 9 bases between the two germline ends. CDR3 region: CATSDPTASYEQYF. The DNA of the CDR3 is TGTGCCACCAGTGATCCGACAGCTTCCTACGAGCAGTACTTC.

This clonotype was seen a handful of times. The V gene is TRBV6-5, the J gene TRBJ2-7, with D unresolved. The V end lost 2 bases, the J end lost 9 bases, and 14 bases lay between the germline ends. The CDR3 spans 13 residues. Germline CDR1 is MNHEY and CDR2 is SVGAGI. CDR3 DNA sequence: TGTGCCAGCAGTTACGAGCCCTCAGCAGGGCAGTACTTC. Translating it yields CASSYEPSAGQYF.

V gene TRBV7-9 combines with J gene TRBJ2-1; TRBD2 agrees at 8 bases. The CDR3 has 15 residues. The junction had 12 bases not matched to a gene; V was cut back by 5 bases and J by 9 bases. Germline values: CDR1 SEHNR, CDR2 FQNEAQ (reference sequence). DNA of the CDR3: TGTGCCAGCAGCGCGTGGGGACTAGGAAGAAGTGAGCAGTTCTTC. Its protein product is CASSAWGLGRSEQFF.

In its sample, this clonotype was seen once. This chain links TRBV9 with TRBJ1-1; D perhaps matches TRBD1 (5 bases). Trimming stripped 4 bases from V and 1 base from J, with 11 bases between. The CDR3 spans 14 residues. CDR1 and CDR2 from the germline V gene are SGDLS and YYNGEE. DNA of the CDR3: TGTGCCAGCAGCCCAACGGGGGGGAACACTGAAGCTTTCTTT. It encodes CASSPTGGNTEAFF. The full variable domain, its missing parts supplied by reference TRBV9 and TRBJ1-1, is DSGVTQTPKHLITATGQRVTLRCSPRSGDLSVYWYQQSLDQGLQFLIQYYNGEERAKGNILERFSAQQFPDLHSELNLSSLELGDSALYFCASSPTGGNTEAFFGQGTRLTVV.

This clonotype appeared a single time. The junction departs from germline at one end; a sequencing error may be responsible. The chain recombines TRBV6-5 with TRBJ2-5; possible D gene TRBD2, 7 bases. Germline V gives CDR1 MNHEY, CDR2 SVGAGI. This CDR3 region has 16 residues. The CDR3 protein is CARRGGGRRNQETQYF. The CDR3 bases are TGTGCCCGCAGGGGAGGGGGACGCCGTAACCAAGAGACCCAGTACTTC.

The J gene is TRBJ2-5, the V gene TRBV29-1; D gene uncertain. CDR3 length: 10 residues. The germline CDR1 and CDR2 sequences are SQVTM and ANQGSEA. With 6 bases removed from V and 5 bases from J, the gap between germline ends came to 7 bases. The CDR3 sequence: CSVVEETQYF. The CDR3 DNA sequence: TGCAGCGTGGTGGAGGAGACCCAGTACTTC.

The CDR3 coding sequence is TGTGCCAGCAGCGCCCTCGGGGGCGGGCAGTATTTT. The encoded protein is CASSALGGGQYF. V is TRBV7-3 and J is TRBJ2-3; D may match TRBD1 or TRBD2 (6 bases each). V dropped 5 bases and J dropped 11 bases, with 14 bases sitting between them. Germline V lookup: CDR1 SGHTA, CDR2 FQGTGA. The CDR3 runs to 12 residues.

The chain carries TRBV18 and TRBJ2-7; TRBD1 agrees at 8 bases. CDR1 and CDR2 (germline): KGHSH, LQKENI. The CDR3 extends over 14 amino acids. J was trimmed by 4 bases and V by 2 bases; bases with no gene match: 4. Here the CDR3 DNA reads TGTGCCAGCTCACCATGGGACAGGCCATACGAGCAGTACTTC. Its protein product is CASSPWDRPYEQYF. Variable domain in full (rest from reference TRBV18 and TRBJ2-7): NAGVMQNPRHLVRRRGQEARLRCSPMKGHSHVYWYRQLPEEGLKFMVYLQKENIIDESGMPKERFSAEFPKEGPSILRIQQVVRGDSAAYFCASSPWDRPYEQYFGPGTRLTVT.

In its sample, this clonotype was seen a few times. V and J are TRBV12-3 or TRBV12-4 and TRBJ2-3, with 8 bases aligning to TRBD1. CDR3 length: 16 residues. V gave up 8 bases and J gave up 1 base; unmatched junction bases: 11. In nucleotides, the CDR3 is TGTGCCAGCCCCTTAGATGGGGACAGGTGCACAGATACGCAGTATTTT. This sequence encodes CASPLDGDRCTDTQYF.

The V gene is TRBV7-8, the J gene TRBJ2-1; 8 bases align to TRBD1. Germline values: CDR1 SGHVS, CDR2 FQNEAQ. The CDR3 sequence is 15 residues long. Trimming at V came to 5 bases and at J to 9 bases, leaving 12 bases not matched to a gene. The CDR3 nucleotides read TGTGCCAGCAGCATAGGACAGGGAGTTGGCATTGAGCAGTTCTTC. It encodes CASSIGQGVGIEQFF.

V is TRBV12-3 or TRBV12-4 and J is TRBJ2-3; TRBD1 matches 9 bases. This CDR3 has 16 residues. The junction had 9 bases not matched to a gene; V was cut back by 5 bases and J by 3 bases. CDR3 residues: CASSPGTGMRTDTQYF. CDR3 in DNA: TGTGCCAGCAGTCCCGGGACAGGGATGCGAACAGATACGCAGTATTTT.

The chain employs TRBV12-3 or TRBV12-4 and TRBJ2-5; D is uncertain. V was clipped by 3 bases and J by 2 bases, with 7 bases between them. The CDR3 sequence is 13 residues long. The CDR3 reads CASSFEWQETQYF. CDR3 nucleotides: TGTGCCAGCAGTTTCGAGTGGCAAGAGACCCAGTACTTC.

The chain has TRBV27 and TRBJ2-7; 8 nucleotides line up with TRBD2. This CDR3 has 17 amino acids. Germline trimming cut 0 bases from V and 2 bases from J; bases unmatched to any gene: 9. Germline CDR1 is MNHEY and CDR2 is SMNVEV (reference sequence). The CDR3 sequence is CASSLSVVVAGTYEQYF. DNA of the CDR3: TGTGCCAGCAGTTTATCGGTTGTGGTAGCGGGGACCTACGAGCAGTACTTC.

V is TRBV12-3 or TRBV12-4 and J is TRBJ2-1; D perhaps matches TRBD2 (5 bases). This CDR3 is 13 amino acids long. Trimming shortened V by 2 bases and J by 8 bases, and 10 bases separated the two germline ends. The CDR3 reads CASSLLALDEQFF. In nucleotides, the CDR3 is TGTGCCAGCAGTTTACTAGCCCTGGATGAGCAGTTCTTC.

The chain employs TRBV12-3 or TRBV12-4 and TRBJ2-5; 8 nucleotides line up with TRBD1. V lost 1 base to trimming and J lost 5 bases; unmatched junction nucleotides: 6. The CDR3 extends over 15 amino acids. CDR3 nucleotides: TGTGCCAGCAGTTTAGACCCGACAGGGGAGGAGACCCAGTACTTC. This encodes CASSLDPTGEETQYF.

This clonotype was counted once. The V call is TRBV4-1, the J call TRBJ2-3; 11 nucleotides agree with TRBD2. There are 16 residues in the CDR3. Germline-derived CDR1 and CDR2 are MGHRA and YSYEKL. The V segment lost 0 bases and the J segment 6 bases; nucleotides outside the gene matches: 5. The CDR3 sequence is CASSQERSSGGDTQYF. CDR3 nucleotide sequence: TGCGCCAGCAGCCAAGAGAGGTCTAGCGGGGGGGATACGCAGTATTTT.

This chain links TRBV20-1 with TRBJ1-4; D might be TRBD1 (5 bases). CDR1 is DFQATT and CDR2 is SNEGSKA in the germline V gene (reference sequence). This CDR3 region has 15 residues. Trimming shortened V by 1 base and J by 3 bases, and 12 bases separated the two germline ends. The CDR3 DNA follows: TGCAGTGCTAGAGGATGGGCAGGGCCTAATGAAAAACTGTTTTTT. This translates into CSARGWAGPNEKLFF.

This clonotype was seen a handful of times. This chain connects TRBV5-1 to TRBJ1-5; TRBD1 might be the D (5 bases). CDR3 length: 18 residues. V lost 3 bases to trimming and J lost 3 bases, with 22 bases between them. Looked up from germline, CDR1 is SGHRS and CDR2 is YFSETQ. The CDR3 region has the DNA TGCGCCAGCAGCTCGTCCCGGGACGGGGTTGGAGCCAATCAGCCCCAGCATTTT. Protein product: CASSSSRDGVGANQPQHF.

The gene calls are TRBV3-1 and TRBJ2-1; TRBD2 matches 9 bases. The CDR3 is 18 residues long. Germline CDR1 is LGHDT and CDR2 is YNNKEL (reference sequence). With 4 bases clipped from V and 6 bases from J, the junction kept 16 bases outside the gene matches. The CDR3: CASSPGLGVRGGGNEQFF. The CDR3 nucleotides are TGTGCCAGCAGCCCTGGACTAGGAGTGCGGGGGGGTGGCAATGAGCAGTTCTTC.

This clonotype was seen more than once but under ten times. This chain uses TRBV28 with TRBJ2-1; 8 bases line up with TRBD2. The CDR3 extends over 14 amino acids. With 6 bases clipped from V and 10 bases from J, the junction kept 11 bases outside the gene matches. The germline CDR1 and CDR2 sequences are MDHEN and SYDVKM. For the CDR3, the DNA is TGTGCCAGCAGGGAACCGGGACTAGGACGAGAGCAGTTCTTC. It specifies CASREPGLGREQFF.

The rearrangement joins TRBV2 to TRBJ2-1; 10 nucleotides line up with TRBD2. With 5 bases clipped from V and 5 bases from J, the junction kept 6 bases outside the gene matches. The CDR3 is made up of 15 amino acids. Germline-derived CDR1 and CDR2 are SNHLY and FYNNEI. The DNA of the CDR3 is TGTGCCAGCAGTCCCACTAGCGGGAACCACAATGAGCAGTTCTTC. It encodes CASSPTSGNHNEQFF. Looking up the rest from reference TRBV2 and TRBJ2-1 gives the full variable domain: EPEVTQTPSHQVTQMGQEVILRCVPISNHLYFYWYRQILGQKVEFLVSFYNNEISEKSEIFDDQFSVERPDGSNFTLKIRSTKLEDSAMYFCASSPTSGNHNEQFFGPGTRLTVL.

This clonotype has only a few counts. CDR3 sequence: CSAGQETYEQYF. The CDR3 nucleotides are TGCAGCGCCGGACAGGAGACCTACGAGCAGTACTTC. The chain couples TRBV29-1 to TRBJ2-7; 7 bases match TRBD1. The CDR3 contains 12 residues. Trimming removed 7 bases from V and 2 bases from J; junction bases left unmatched: 5. From germline, CDR1 is SQVTM and CDR2 ANQGSEA.